This T cell receptor beta chain appears in the sequencing data of a study of shared clonotypes between healthy human individuals. The repertoire was sequenced with immunoSEQ multiplex PCR; TCRdb's copy has only in-frame clones and lacks some. This sample has a few million clones, with about 92% found just once. About this clone: In the same sample, other DNA sequences code for this CDR3.

The V end was cut by 6 bases, the J end by 0 bases, with 9 bases between. There are 13 residues in the CDR3. Germline lookup yields CDR1 SQVTM and CDR2 ANQGSEA. The V gene is TRBV29-1, the J gene TRBJ1-5; perhaps TRBD1 as D (6 bases). This receptor was identified in a man aged 18 to 29 in good health. Specimen: naive CD4+ T cells sorted from blood. Subset reported: CD45RA+ positively selected. Here the CDR3 reads CSVRTDSNQPQHF. The CDR3 DNA follows: TGCAGCGTGAGGACAGATAGCAATCAGCCCCAGCATTTT. Using reference TRBV29-1 and TRBJ1-5 for the parts outside the CDR3, the full variable domain is SAVISQKPSRDICQRGTSLTIQCQVDSQVTMMFWYRQQPGQSLTLIATANQGSEATYESGFVIDKFPISRPNLTFSTLTVSNMSPEDSSIYLCSVRTDSNQPQHFGDGTRLSIL.